These 25 T cell receptor beta chains came from one sample sequenced in a study of cytomegalovirus exposure and HLA in healthy donors. The primer mix had 60 Vbeta and 13 Jbeta primers. Method: immunoSEQ multiplex PCR; TCRdb's copy keeps in-frame clones and lacks some. The table records 140,000 to 150,000 clones, 80% to 85% of them present only once. Sequenced input: PBMCs. The receptor set was obtained from a boy aged 2 to 10 in good health and CMV-seronegative.

This clone showed up just once. The chain recombines TRBV6-4 with TRBJ2-1; 10 nucleotides agree with TRBD2. From germline, CDR1 is MRHNA and CDR2 SNTAGT. The CDR3 length is 15 residues. The V and J ends lost 3 bases and 7 bases, in that order; junction bases with no gene match: 6. CDR3 residues: CASSESSGGVNEQFF. The CDR3 DNA follows: TGTGCCAGCAGTGAATCTAGCGGGGGCGTAAATGAGCAGTTCTTC.

The chain employs TRBV9 and TRBJ1-1, with a possible D match to TRBD1 (6 bases). Germline CDR1 reads SGDLS; CDR2 reads YYNGEE. Trimming took 0 bases from V and 3 from J, leaving 15 bases between them. The CDR3 sequence is 16 residues long. Here the CDR3 DNA reads TGTGCCAGCAGCGTAGTAGGGGGGGGCCAGGACACTGAAGCTTTCTTT. Its translation: CASSVVGGGQDTEAFF. The full variable domain, rest sourced from reference TRBV9 and TRBJ1-1, is DSGVTQTPKHLITATGQRVTLRCSPRSGDLSVYWYQQSLDQGLQFLIQYYNGEERAKGNILERFSAQQFPDLHSELNLSSLELGDSALYFCASSVVGGGQDTEAFFGQGTRLTVV.

V gene TRBV6-1 combines with J gene TRBJ2-7, with D possibly TRBD2 on 6 matching bases. The V end lost 8 bases, the J end lost 3 bases, and 17 bases lay between the germline ends. The CDR3 totals 14 residues. Germline V gene data show CDR1 as MNHNS and CDR2 as SASEGT. CDR3 region: CASARTEGLYEQYF. In DNA form, the CDR3 reads TGTGCCAGCGCCCGGACGGAGGGTCTCTACGAGCAGTACTTC.

In regard to this clone: Other nucleotide sequences from this sample produce the same CDR3. This chain joins TRBV7-6 and TRBJ1-3; TRBD1 aligns across 10 bases. This CDR3 contains 16 residues. Germline V CDR1 and CDR2: SGHVS, FNYEAQ. The J segment lost 1 base and the V segment lost 1 base, leaving 1 base of the junction unmatched. The CDR3 protein is CASSLGQGASGNTIYF. The CDR3, as DNA: TGTGCCAGCAGCTTAGGACAGGGGGCGTCTGGAAACACCATATATTTT.

The genes are TRBV19 and TRBJ1-5; 9 bases agree with TRBD1. This CDR3 has 19 amino acids. Trimming at V came to 4 bases and at J to 0 bases, leaving 13 bases not matched to a gene. Germline values: CDR1 LNHDA, CDR2 SQIVND (reference sequence). CDR3 loop: CASSTGGGTGPYSNQPQHF. The CDR3 coding sequence is TGTGCCAGTAGTACCGGGGGTGGGACAGGGCCCTATAGCAATCAGCCCCAGCATTTT.

The V and J genes are TRBV6-6 and TRBJ2-3; D is possibly TRBD1 (5 bases). CDR3 size: 16 residues. Between the trimmed V and J ends, which lost 2 bases and 1 base, there was a span of 13 bases. From germline, CDR1 is MNHNY and CDR2 SVGAGI (reference sequence). The CDR3 loop reads CASSYGARTRTDTQYF. CDR3 nucleotides: TGTGCCAGCAGTTACGGGGCTAGGACACGCACAGATACGCAGTATTTT.

This chain joins TRBV6-5 and TRBJ2-3; D might be TRBD1 (6 bases). Trimming removed 5 bases from V and 6 bases from J, with 15 bases in between. This CDR3 contains 14 residues. Per the germline V gene, CDR1 is MNHEY and CDR2 is SVGAGI. The CDR3 sequence is CASSSRGSRDTQYF. CDR3 sequence (DNA): TGTGCCAGCAGTAGCAGGGGATCAAGGGATACGCAGTATTTT.

This chain connects TRBV30 to TRBJ2-2; D is unclear. The CDR3 has 12 residues. Germline loops: CDR1 GTSNPN, CDR2 SVGIG (reference sequence). V was pared by 4 bases and J by 3 bases, with 6 bases between. CDR3 sequence: CAWNPDTGELFF. The DNA for the CDR3 is TGTGCCTGGAACCCGGACACCGGGGAGCTGTTTTTT.

V usage is TRBV18 and J usage is TRBJ1-2, with 9 positions matching TRBD1. The V segment lost 4 bases and the J segment 6 bases; nucleotides outside the gene matches: 12. CDR1 is KGHSH and CDR2 is LQKENI in the germline V gene. This CDR3 is built from 16 residues. CDR3 DNA: TGTGCCAGCTCACGGGTTCATTCCGGGACAGGGAATGGCTACACCTTC. The encoded protein is CASSRVHSGTGNGYTF.

The rearrangement links TRBV9 to TRBJ1-1; possibly TRBD1 for D (6 bases). The CDR3 spans 14 residues. Germline V gene lookup returns CDR1 SGDLS and CDR2 YYNGEE. Trimming removed 0 bases at V and 3 bases at J, with 9 bases between. The chain's CDR3 is CASSVDRAYTEAFF. CDR3 nucleotides: TGTGCCAGCAGCGTAGACAGGGCCTACACTGAAGCTTTCTTT.

This chain connects TRBV18 to TRBJ1-1; 7 nucleotides line up with TRBD1. Losses at the gene ends were 2 bases for V and 4 bases for J; bases not matched to a gene: 4. The CDR3 runs 14 residues. Germline CDR1 reads KGHSH; CDR2 reads LQKENI. The CDR3 DNA is TGTGCCAGCTCACCAAAGACAGGGACCACTGAAGCTTTCTTT. Its protein is CASSPKTGTTEAFF.

This rearrangement joins TRBV9 to TRBJ2-7, with 12 positions matching TRBD1. The CDR3 totals 15 residues. V dropped 3 bases and J dropped 3; count of bases not matched to a gene: 4. Germline V gene lookup returns CDR1 SGDLS and CDR2 YYNGEE. The CDR3 loop is CASSGGQGAGYEQYF. CDR3 in DNA: TGTGCCAGCAGCGGGGGACAGGGGGCCGGCTACGAGCAGTACTTC.

This clone has a handful of counts. The rearrangement uses TRBV5-1 and TRBJ2-7, with D uncertain. The CDR3 spans 14 residues. The V end was cut by 2 bases, the J end by 0 bases, with 9 bases between. Germline V gene sequence: CDR1 SGHRS, CDR2 YFSETQ. CDR3 in amino acids: CASSLLSSSYEQYF. Here the CDR3 DNA reads TGCGCCAGCAGCTTACTGTCCTCCTCCTACGAGCAGTACTTC.

The chain is built from TRBV11-2 and TRBJ2-1; 10 positions agree with TRBD2. Trimming removed 5 bases from V and 3 bases from J; junction bases left unmatched: 10. CDR1 is SGHAT, CDR2 FQNNGV, per germline. This CDR3 is 17 amino acids long. The CDR3 is CASSLRLLAGRYNEQFF. The CDR3 DNA reads as TGTGCCAGCAGCCTAAGGCTACTAGCGGGACGCTACAATGAGCAGTTCTTC. Looking up the rest from reference TRBV11-2 and TRBJ2-1 gives the full variable domain: EAGVAQSPRYKIIEKRQSVAFWCNPISGHATLYWYQQILGQGPKLLIQFQNNGVVDDSQLPKDRFSAERLKGVDSTLKIQPAKLEDSAVYLCASSLRLLAGRYNEQFFGPGTRLTVL.

The chain has TRBV19 and TRBJ1-5; 7 bases line up with TRBD1. V lost 5 bases to trimming and J lost 0 bases; unmatched junction nucleotides: 16. From germline, CDR1 is LNHDA and CDR2 SQIVND (reference sequence). The CDR3 consists of 19 residues. In DNA form, the CDR3 reads TGTGCCAGTAGTGGCTCTCGAGGGACAGCCACCTTTAGCAATCAGCCCCAGCATTTT. As protein: CASSGSRGTATFSNQPQHF.

The chain couples TRBV27 to TRBJ1-4, with unresolved D. This CDR3 is 13 amino acids long. Trimming took 5 bases from V and 5 from J, leaving 9 bases between them. Germline V gives CDR1 MNHEY, CDR2 SMNVEV (reference sequence). CDR3 loop: CASSRRGNEKLFF. CDR3 DNA: TGTGCCAGCAGTAGGAGAGGAAATGAAAAACTGTTTTTT.

The chain is built from TRBV28 and TRBJ2-3; D not certain. Trimming left V 10 bases short and J 0 bases short, with 11 bases between. The CDR3 length is 13 residues. Germline V gene lookup returns CDR1 MDHEN and CDR2 SYDVKM. CDR3 protein: CATRKTSTDTQYF. The CDR3 bases are TGTGCCACCAGGAAAACTAGCACAGATACGCAGTATTTT.

The CDR3 bases are TGTGCCATCAGTGGGACTAGCGGAACAGATACGCAGTATTTT. Translation: CAISGTSGTDTQYF. The rearrangement uses TRBV10-3 and TRBJ2-3, with TRBD2 matching over 10 bases. Per germline, CDR1 ENHRY and CDR2 SYGVKD. The CDR3 spans 14 residues. J lost 3 bases, V lost 4 bases, and 1 base had no gene match.

On this clone: An end of the junction differs from the germline gene, which may be a read error. The rearrangement uses TRBV7-9 and TRBJ1-2, with no clear D. CDR1 and CDR2 from the germline V gene are SEHNR and FQNEAQ (reference sequence). The CDR3 spans 12 residues. CDR3 sequence reads: CSSSPGGGGYTF. CDR3 sequence (DNA): TGTTCCAGCAGCCCGGGAGGTGGGGGCTACACCTTC.

The CDR3 region is CASSYDREGWAEAFF. In nucleotides, the CDR3 is TGTGCCAGCAGCTACGACAGGGAAGGTTGGGCTGAAGCTTTCTTT. This chain links TRBV6-5 with TRBJ1-1; 7 bases line up with TRBD1. This CDR3 region has 15 residues. J was trimmed by 6 bases and V by 6 bases; bases with no gene match: 13. CDR1 is MNHEY, CDR2 SVGAGI, per germline.

J is TRBJ2-7 and V is TRBV7-3, with 7 bases matching TRBD1. The CDR3 loop spans 16 amino acids. From germline, CDR1 is SGHTA and CDR2 FQGTGA. The ends lost 3 bases at V and 2 bases at J; junction bases unmatched: 10. CDR3 protein: CASSFLPGTATYEQYF. The CDR3 coding sequence is TGTGCCAGCAGCTTTTTGCCCGGGACAGCCACCTACGAGCAGTACTTC.

CDR3 nucleotides: TGTGCCAGCAGCCGCGTGGACAGGGGGCGAGGGAACACTGAAGCTTTCTTT. It translates to CASSRVDRGRGNTEAFF. The chain uses TRBV5-6 and TRBJ1-1, with 11 nucleotides matching TRBD1. The CDR3 length is 17 residues. The germline CDR1 and CDR2 sequences are SGHDT and YYEEEE. V lost 4 bases to trimming and J lost 1 base; unmatched junction nucleotides: 9.

V and J are TRBV5-1 and TRBJ2-1; 8 nucleotides line up with TRBD2. This CDR3 has 15 residues. Looked up from germline, CDR1 is SGHRS and CDR2 is YFSETQ. V shed 2 bases, J shed 7 bases, and the junction held 8 bases outside the gene matches. DNA of the CDR3: TGCGCCAGCAGCTTTGGCGGGAGGCGCGAGAATGAGCAGTTCTTC. Translated: CASSFGGRRENEQFF.

CDR3 loop: CASSYPGQEIPYEQYF. The CDR3 DNA is TGTGCCAGCAGTTACCCAGGACAGGAGATCCCCTACGAGCAGTACTTC. The J gene is TRBJ2-7, the V gene TRBV6-5; 7 bases agree with TRBD1. CDR1 and CDR2 (germline): MNHEY, SVGAGI. This CDR3 has 16 amino acids. The junction had 9 bases not matched to a gene; V was cut back by 2 bases and J by 2 bases.

The J gene is TRBJ1-1, the V gene TRBV7-9; TRBD1 matches 8 bases. V dropped 5 bases and J dropped 7; count of bases not matched to a gene: 12. This CDR3 has 15 amino acids. CDR1 and CDR2 (germline): SEHNR, FQNEAQ (reference sequence). This CDR3 is CASSAEDRGGVEAFF. DNA for the CDR3: TGTGCCAGCAGCGCAGAAGACAGGGGAGGCGTTGAAGCTTTCTTT.